The 21 T cell receptor beta chains reported below all come from one sample, sequenced in a study of human T cells and chemical hapten exposure. TCRdb called the RACE reads again in MiXCR, with one record for every CDR3 protein. The sample comprises roughly 69,000 distinct CDR3 sequences, around 10% of which are singletons, and about 6.6% rests with the top ten. Time point described: patch test 2, 6 weeks after DPC sensitization. Indicated treatment: therapeutic diphenylcyclopropenone sensitization with weekly scalp DPC. The input for sequencing was whole blood, taken in connection with sensitization to the hapten diphenylcyclopropenone (DPC). All receptors derive from a woman in her forties or fifties with alopecia areata. Some clones in this sample may be carry-over from other donors' samples.

There are many counts of this clonotype. The J gene is TRBJ2-7, the V gene TRBV6-6; 12 bases line up with TRBD1. Germline loops: CDR1 MNHNY, CDR2 SVGAGI (reference sequence). The trim removed 4 bases at V and 4 bases at J, leaving 5 bases unmatched. The CDR3 consists of 15 residues. The CDR3, as DNA: TGTGCCAGCAGTTCACCGGGACAGGGGGCTTACGAGCAGTACTTC. It encodes CASSSPGQGAYEQYF.

V usage is TRBV7-9 and J usage is TRBJ2-1; TRBD2 agrees at 7 bases. J lost 2 bases, V lost 2 bases, and 3 bases had no gene match. This CDR3 spans 15 amino acids. Germline V gene data show CDR1 as SEHNR and CDR2 as FQNEAQ (reference sequence). CDR3 region: CASSLRGDPYNEQFF. The CDR3 coding sequence is TGTGCCAGCAGCTTACGGGGGGACCCCTACAATGAGCAGTTCTTC. Full variable domain (missing parts from reference TRBV7-9 and TRBJ2-1): DTGVSQNPRHKITKRGQNVTFRCDPISEHNRLYWYRQTLGQGPEFLTYFQNEAQLEKSRLLSDRFSAERPKGSFSTLEIQRTEQGDSAMYLCASSLRGDPYNEQFFGPGTRLTVL.

This clonotype has at least ten counts. V is TRBV4-1 and J is TRBJ2-3; TRBD2 aligns across 9 bases. With 5 bases clipped from V and 0 bases from J, the junction kept 12 bases outside the gene matches. This CDR3 is built from 18 residues. Germline V gene lookup returns CDR1 MGHRA and CDR2 YSYEKL. The CDR3 sequence: CASSARIAGDLSTDTQYF. CDR3 DNA: TGCGCCAGCAGCGCAAGAATAGCGGGAGACCTTAGCACAGATACGCAGTATTTT.

This clonotype appeared many times. The gene calls are TRBV20-1 and TRBJ2-7; perhaps TRBD2 as D (6 bases). The germline gives CDR1 DFQATT, CDR2 SNEGSKA (reference sequence). V lost 5 bases, J lost 4 bases, and 12 bases lay in between. CDR3 length: 12 residues. The CDR3 coding sequence is TGCAGTGCTCGTCGCGGGGAGTACGAGCAGTACTTC. This codes for CSARRGEYEQYF.

This clonotype came up a few times. V is TRBV28 and J is TRBJ1-4, with 10 positions matching TRBD1. After removal of 7 bases from V and 7 bases from J, the junction contained 3 bases not matched to a gene. Per germline, CDR1 MDHEN and CDR2 SYDVKM. The CDR3 is 13 amino acids. The CDR3 loop is CASKDRGREKLFF. Written as DNA, the CDR3 is TGTGCCAGCAAAGACAGGGGGCGTGAAAAACTGTTTTTT.

The V call is TRBV7-2, the J call TRBJ1-2; 7 bases align to TRBD1. CDR3 size: 15 residues. V lost 1 base, J lost 6 bases, and 8 bases stayed unmatched. Germline loops: CDR1 SGHTA, CDR2 FQGNSA. The CDR3 loop is CASSLVGTVTDGYTF. As DNA, the CDR3 is TGTGCCAGCAGCTTAGTGGGGACAGTGACGGATGGCTACACCTTC.

This chain joins TRBV29-1 and TRBJ1-5, with 8 bases identical to TRBD1. This CDR3 spans 13 amino acids. V shed 3 bases, J shed 3 bases, and the junction held 1 base outside the gene matches. Germline V gene data show CDR1 as SQVTM and CDR2 as ANQGSEA. CDR3 sequence: CSVETGVNQPQHF. The CDR3 nucleotides are TGCAGCGTTGAGACAGGGGTCAATCAGCCCCAGCATTTT.

Ten or more counts support this clonotype. This chain joins TRBV11-3 and TRBJ2-1; 14 positions match TRBD2. V was pared by 1 base and J by 5 bases, with 7 bases of the junction left unmatched. CDR1 and CDR2 from the germline V gene are SGHNT and YENEEA. The CDR3 sequence is 18 residues long. The CDR3 DNA follows: TGTGCCAGCAGCTTAGGGGGGACTAGCGGGAGAACCCACAATGAGCAGTTCTTC. Translation: CASSLGGTSGRTHNEQFF.

This clonotype was picked up many times. J is TRBJ2-1 and V is TRBV5-8, with D perhaps assigned TRBD1 or TRBD2 (5 bases each). The CDR3 is 15 amino acids. CDR1 and CDR2 from the germline V gene are SGHTS and YDEGEE. The ends were cut back, 3 bases at V and 4 bases at J, with 14 bases in the middle. CDR3 region: CASSYLTEGYNEQFF. The CDR3, as DNA: TGTGCCAGCAGCTACCTGACAGAGGGGTACAATGAGCAGTTCTTC.

The table lists this clonotype with a few counts. The chain has TRBV2 and TRBJ1-4, with D maybe TRBD1 (5 bases). The CDR3 covers 10 residues. Germline loops: CDR1 SNHLY, CDR2 FYNNEI. Trimming removed 9 bases at V and 8 bases at J, with 7 bases between. CDR3 in amino acids: CASRGEKLFF. The CDR3 DNA reads as TGTGCCAGTCGGGGCGAAAAACTGTTTTTT.

In its sample, this clonotype was seen many times. V gene TRBV7-9 combines with J gene TRBJ2-5; TRBD2 might be the D (6 bases). Germline lookup yields CDR1 SEHNR and CDR2 FQNEAQ (reference sequence). V was clipped by 3 bases and J by 4 bases, with 15 bases between them. The CDR3 consists of 15 residues. This CDR3 is CASSFPGTLIETQYF. The CDR3 nucleotides are TGTGCCAGCAGCTTCCCCGGGACTCTTATAGAGACCCAGTACTTC.

Many counts were recorded for this clonotype. The chain employs TRBV20-1 and TRBJ2-7; 15 bases agree with TRBD2. Germline V lookup: CDR1 DFQATT, CDR2 SNEGSKA (reference sequence). V trimming: 6 bases; J trimming: 5 bases; junction bases outside the gene matches: 11. The CDR3 is 16 amino acids. In nucleotides, the CDR3 is TGCAGTGCCCCGGGACTAGCGGGAGGAGATGGAGACGAGCAGTACTTC. This codes for CSAPGLAGGDGDEQYF.

This clonotype was seen ten or more times. The CDR3 sequence is CSVEGGGTNTEAFF. CDR3 DNA: TGCAGCGTTGAGGGTGGTGGAACGAACACTGAAGCTTTCTTT. The chain has TRBV29-1 and TRBJ1-1; D gene uncertain. Germline loops: CDR1 SQVTM, CDR2 ANQGSEA. The CDR3 is 14 amino acids. V shed 3 bases and J shed 1 base, with 12 bases lying between them.

This clonotype appeared many times. This sequence joins TRBV24-1 and TRBJ1-1; D uncertain. There are 13 residues in the CDR3. CDR1 and CDR2 from the germline V gene are KGHDR and SFDVKD. Trimming took off 8 bases at V and 2 bases at J, with 11 bases between the two ends. Here the CDR3 reads CATKGPPNTEAFF. In DNA, the CDR3 is TGTGCCACCAAAGGTCCCCCCAACACTGAAGCTTTCTTT.

The sample holds many counts of this clonotype. The chain carries TRBV6-1 and TRBJ2-1, with 7 bases identical to TRBD1. J was trimmed by 0 bases and V by 2 bases; bases with no gene match: 7. The germline gives CDR1 MNHNS, CDR2 SASEGT. The CDR3 covers 17 residues. The CDR3 DNA reads as TGTGCCAGCAGTGAATCATCAACAGGGGCCTCCTACAATGAGCAGTTCTTC. Translation gives CASSESSTGASYNEQFF.

This chain uses TRBV5-1 with TRBJ1-6; no clear D. This CDR3 region has 13 residues. Trimming removed 4 bases at V and 7 bases at J, with 9 bases between. CDR1 is SGHRS, CDR2 YFSETQ, per germline. CDR3 bases: TGCGCCAGCAGCCCGGAGATGAATTCACCCCTCCACTTT. It encodes CASSPEMNSPLHF.

The table lists this clonotype with many counts. CDR3 protein: CASSYAEASGRIYEQYF. CDR3 nucleotide sequence: TGTGCCAGCAGTTACGCAGAGGCTAGCGGGAGAATCTACGAGCAGTACTTC. The chain has TRBV6-5 and TRBJ2-7; TRBD2 agrees at 10 bases. The CDR3 sequence is 17 residues long. CDR1 is MNHEY, CDR2 SVGAGI, per germline. Trimming at V came to 2 bases and at J to 3 bases, leaving 10 bases not matched to a gene.

This clonotype was counted once. This may be a read error, as it is one base from a much larger clone. The chain links TRBV29-1 to TRBJ2-5; the D gene is possibly TRBD2 (6 bases). The CDR3 has 15 residues. Germline CDR1 SQVTM, CDR2 ANQGSEA. The CDR3, as DNA: TGCAGCGTTCTAAGCGTGGGAGGAGGTTACGGGACCCAGCACTTC. It encodes CSVLSVGGGYGTQHF.

The chain joins TRBV19 to TRBJ2-1, with TRBD1 matching over 9 bases. The CDR3 totals 15 residues. Germline CDR1 is LNHDA and CDR2 is SQIVND (reference sequence). V lost 6 bases and J lost 2; bases outside the gene matches: 5. The CDR3 region has the DNA TGTGCCAGTAGGACAGGGGGTCTTACCTACAATGAGCAGTTCTTC. Translated: CASRTGGLTYNEQFF.

This chain joins TRBV11-3 and TRBJ2-2; 7 bases line up with TRBD1. The V gene end was trimmed by 1 base and the J gene end by 0 bases; junction bases not matched to a gene: 2. The CDR3 totals 16 residues. In germline, CDR1 is SGHNT, CDR2 YENEEA. CDR3 nucleotides: TGTGCCAGCAGCTTAGTTGGGACAGCGAACACCGGGGAGCTGTTTTTT. Protein: CASSLVGTANTGELFF.

J is TRBJ2-1 and V is TRBV2; tentatively, D is TRBD2 (6 bases). The CDR3 sequence is 14 residues long. V lost 8 bases, J lost 0 bases, and 11 bases lay in between. The V gene's germline CDR1 is SNHLY and CDR2 FYNNEI. The chain's CDR3 is CASFSGPSYNEQFF. The CDR3 DNA sequence: TGTGCCAGCTTTAGCGGACCCTCCTACAATGAGCAGTTCTTC.